The 32 T cell receptor beta chains below come from one sample, sequenced in a study of T cells in Graves' hyperthyroidism and ophthalmopathy. TCR beta CDR3 sequences were amplified from RNA transcripts. During a first-round RT-PCR of the TCR CDR3, the HTBI primer set was used. TCRdb called the multiplex PCR reads again in MiXCR, with one record for every CDR3 protein. The sample includes 300,000 to 500,000 distinct CDR3 sequences, roughly an eighth of them seen just once. Sequencing was performed on blood. All receptors come from a man in his fifties with Graves' ophthalmopathy.

This clonotype has at least ten counts. The chain employs TRBV7-8 and TRBJ1-4; 7 nucleotides align to TRBD1. From germline, CDR1 is SGHVS and CDR2 FQNEAQ. V lost 5 bases and J lost 7; bases outside the gene matches: 13. The CDR3 has 16 residues. The chain's CDR3 is CASSPRGTKAVEKLFF. As DNA, the CDR3 is TGTGCCAGCAGCCCCAGGGGGACAAAAGCGGTTGAAAAACTGTTTTTT.

The chain couples TRBV24-1 to TRBJ2-1; 8 bases agree with TRBD1. Losses at the gene ends were 5 bases for V and 6 bases for J; bases not matched to a gene: 8. Germline V gives CDR1 KGHDR, CDR2 SFDVKD. This CDR3 region has 15 residues. CDR3 residues: CATSVAQGVSNEQFF. Here the CDR3 DNA reads TGTGCCACCAGTGTAGCACAGGGGGTGTCCAATGAGCAGTTCTTC.

This clonotype was picked up many times. The CDR3 DNA follows: TGCAGTGCTAGCTTTAGCGGGAGGTACAATGAGCAGTTCTTC. Amino acid sequence: CSASFSGRYNEQFF. The chain couples TRBV20-1 to TRBJ2-1; 10 nucleotides agree with TRBD2. Germline CDR1 reads DFQATT; CDR2 reads SNEGSKA (reference sequence). This CDR3 has 14 amino acids. V lost 3 bases, J lost 4 bases, and 3 bases stayed unmatched.

This clonotype was counted at least ten times. V is TRBV24-1 and J is TRBJ2-5; D possibly uses TRBD1 or TRBD2 (5 bases each). Trimming removed 4 bases from V and 3 bases from J, with 17 bases in between. Germline V lookup: CDR1 KGHDR, CDR2 SFDVKD. There are 16 residues in the CDR3. The CDR3 nucleotides are TGTGCCACCAGTGAGCCATCAGGGACCGAGGAAGAGACCCAGTACTTC. Its protein product is CATSEPSGTEEETQYF.

This clonotype came up many times. The chain uses TRBV7-2 and TRBJ2-5, with TRBD2 identical over 14 bases. Germline lookup yields CDR1 SGHTA and CDR2 FQGNSA. V dropped 1 base and J dropped 3; count of bases not matched to a gene: 10. This CDR3 spans 19 amino acids. CDR3 coding DNA: TGTGCCAGCAGCTTAGAGGGACTAGCGGGAGATTGGGGGAAAGAGACCCAGTACTTC. Translated, it gives CASSLEGLAGDWGKETQYF.

This clonotype was counted only a few times. This chain connects TRBV9 to TRBJ2-1; the match to TRBD2 covers 10 bases. V trimming: 2 bases; J trimming: 10 bases; junction bases outside the gene matches: 9. CDR1 is SGDLS and CDR2 is YYNGEE in the germline V gene. The CDR3 has 15 amino acids. The CDR3 loop is CASSVSLAGVTEQFF. CDR3 sequence (DNA): TGTGCCAGCAGCGTTAGTCTAGCGGGAGTCACGGAGCAGTTCTTC.

The J gene is TRBJ2-2, the V gene TRBV3-1; 12 bases are a match to TRBD2. Germline trimming cut 10 bases from V and 10 bases from J; bases unmatched to any gene: 10. Per germline, CDR1 LGHDT and CDR2 YNNKEL (reference sequence). The CDR3 extends over 14 amino acids. DNA for the CDR3: TGTGCCACCGGGCCTAGCGGGAGGGCGTTGGAGCTGTTTTTT. It is translated as CATGPSGRALELFF. The whole variable domain, filled in from reference TRBV3-1 and TRBJ2-2, reads DTAVSQTPKYLVTQMGNDKSIKCEQNLGHDTMYWYKQDSKKFLKIMFSYNNKELIINETVPNRFSPKSPDKAHLNLHINSLELGDSAVYFCATGPSGRALELFFGEGSRLTVL.

In DNA form, the CDR3 reads TGTGCCAGTGAAGATAAGGGTACCTATGGCTACACCTTC. This codes for CASEDKGTYGYTF. The chain combines TRBV19 with TRBJ1-2, with D hard to call. The germline gives CDR1 LNHDA, CDR2 SQIVND (reference sequence). This CDR3 is built from 13 residues. The V and J ends lost 8 bases and 4 bases respectively, with 14 bases between them.

This clonotype was seen ten or more times. The V and J genes are TRBV6-5 and TRBJ1-1; D may be TRBD1 (5 bases). Germline V gives CDR1 MNHEY, CDR2 SVGAGI. Trimming shortened V by 2 bases and J by 4 bases, and 14 bases separated the two germline ends. The CDR3 contains 15 residues. In DNA form, the CDR3 reads TGTGCCAGCAGTTACGGTAAGGGGCATGGCACTGAAGCTTTCTTT. The encoded protein is CASSYGKGHGTEAFF.

This clonotype was seen a few times. The chain carries TRBV6-1 and TRBJ2-1, with 10 positions matching TRBD2. Germline V gives CDR1 MNHNS, CDR2 SASEGT. The trim removed 2 bases at V and 9 bases at J, leaving 7 bases unmatched. The CDR3 runs 15 residues. The CDR3, as DNA: TGTGCCAGCAGTGAAATGGCTAGCGGGAGTACTGAGCAGTTCTTC. Residues: CASSEMASGSTEQFF.

This clonotype was seen repeatedly, ten times or more. The chain employs TRBV6-1 and TRBJ2-1; TRBD2 aligns across 7 bases. Per germline, CDR1 MNHNS and CDR2 SASEGT. The CDR3 runs to 18 residues. Trimming removed 5 bases from V and 0 bases from J; junction bases left unmatched: 13. CDR3 DNA sequence: TGTGCCAGCAGTCACCCGGGAAGACTAGCCGGCTCCTACAATGAGCAGTTCTTC. Amino acids: CASSHPGRLAGSYNEQFF.

Remarks on this clonotype: This sequence may be a read error, since a much larger clone differs from it by one base. This chain uses TRBV18 with TRBJ2-7; D may be TRBD1 (6 bases). Germline assignment: CDR1 KGHSH and CDR2 LQKENI. The CDR3 runs to 14 residues. CDR3 nucleotide sequence: TGTGCCAGCCCACCACCCACAGGGAGCTACGAGCAGTACTTC. It specifies CASPPPTGSYEQYF.

In this sample, this clonotype turned up many times. A junction boundary mismatches the germline segment, possibly from a read error. This sequence joins TRBV19 and TRBJ2-1; D unclear. The CDR3 runs to 14 residues. From germline, CDR1 is LNHDA and CDR2 SQIVND (reference sequence). CDR3 sequence reads: CASSIPSSYNEQFF. The CDR3 region has the DNA TGTGCCAGCAGTATCCCGAGCTCCTACAATGAGCAGTTCTTC.

This clonotype was observed a handful of times. V is TRBV14 and J is TRBJ2-1; TRBD2 matches 11 bases. Germline-derived CDR1 and CDR2 are SGHDN and FVKESK. This CDR3 is 15 amino acids long. The V and J ends lost 0 bases and 9 bases, in that order; junction bases with no gene match: 4. The CDR3 loop is CASSQEVAGGSEQFF. The CDR3 nucleotides read TGTGCCAGCAGCCAAGAGGTAGCGGGAGGGAGTGAGCAGTTCTTC.

V gene TRBV20-1 combines with J gene TRBJ1-4; 7 nucleotides align to TRBD1. The CDR3 sequence is 14 residues long. Germline CDR1 reads DFQATT; CDR2 reads SNEGSKA (reference sequence). Losses at the gene ends were 3 bases for V and 3 bases for J; bases not matched to a gene: 4. CDR3 region: CSARRGRANEKLFF. CDR3 sequence (DNA): TGCAGTGCTAGGAGGGGGCGGGCTAATGAAAAACTGTTTTTT.

This clonotype was counted many times. The J gene is TRBJ2-1, the V gene TRBV3-1; 13 nucleotides agree with TRBD2. V was pared by 4 bases and J by 7 bases, with 4 bases of the junction left unmatched. Germline V gene sequence: CDR1 LGHDT, CDR2 YNNKEL (reference sequence). This CDR3 is built from 15 residues. This chain's CDR3 is CASSPRTSGRNEQFF. In nucleotides, the CDR3 is TGTGCCAGCAGCCCCCGGACTAGCGGGAGAAATGAGCAGTTCTTC.

This clonotype has at least ten counts. The rearrangement uses TRBV30 and TRBJ1-2; D gene ambiguous. Per the germline V gene, CDR1 is GTSNPN and CDR2 is SVGIG (reference sequence). CDR3 size: 11 residues. With 2 bases removed from V and 10 bases from J, the gap between germline ends came to 11 bases. The CDR3 here is CAWSTRRTYTF. CDR3 DNA sequence: TGTGCCTGGAGTACCCGACGAACCTACACCTTC.

In its sample, this clonotype was seen a few times. The gene calls are TRBV27 and TRBJ1-6; D gene unclear. In germline, CDR1 is MNHEY, CDR2 SMNVEV (reference sequence). The length of the CDR3 is 14 residues. V lost 6 bases, J lost 6 bases, and 12 bases lay in between. The CDR3 coding sequence is TGTGCCAGCAGGCCCCCCCCGGCTAATTCACCCCTCCACTTT. Translating gives CASRPPPANSPLHF.

This clonotype was recorded a few times. The chain recombines TRBV12-5 with TRBJ2-3, with D possibly being TRBD1 or TRBD2 (5 bases each). Germline V gene data show CDR1 as LGHNT and CDR2 as FRNRAP. V was pared by 4 bases and J by 6 bases, with 11 bases between. This CDR3 has 13 amino acids. CDR3 nucleotide sequence: TGTGCTAGTGGTTCCGGGACGGGGGATACGCAGTATTTT. This translates into CASGSGTGDTQYF.

This clonotype occurred a few times. Germline and junction disagree at one end, which may indicate a read error. V gene TRBV5-1 combines with J gene TRBJ2-5; TRBD2 matches at 7 bases. Germline assignment: CDR1 SGHRS and CDR2 YFSETQ. The CDR3 runs 14 residues. In nucleotides, the CDR3 is TGCGCCAGCAGCTTGAGTCTAGCGGAAGAGGCCCAGTACTTC. It encodes CASSLSLAEEAQYF.

This clonotype was seen many times. V is TRBV2 and J is TRBJ2-2, with TRBD1 as a possible D gene (6 bases). There are 15 residues in the CDR3. The germline V and J ends were trimmed by 6 bases and 1 base, with 12 bases remaining between them. From germline, CDR1 is SNHLY and CDR2 FYNNEI. CDR3 coding DNA: TGTGCCAGCAGACTGGGACAACTGAACACCGGGGAGCTGTTTTTT. It translates to CASRLGQLNTGELFF.

The sample holds many counts of this clonotype. V usage is TRBV5-1 and J usage is TRBJ2-7; D is perhaps TRBD1 (6 bases). The CDR3 contains 15 residues. V was clipped by 4 bases and J by 6 bases, with 20 bases between them. Per the germline V gene, CDR1 is SGHRS and CDR2 is YFSETQ. The CDR3 loop reads CASSDQPGQGTEQYF. The CDR3 nucleotides are TGCGCCAGCAGCGACCAACCGGGACAAGGTACCGAGCAGTACTTC.

This clonotype was observed many times. The chain recombines TRBV5-1 with TRBJ2-7; D is perhaps TRBD2 (5 bases). Germline CDR1 and CDR2: SGHRS and YFSETQ. The CDR3 sequence is 14 residues long. V lost 1 base and J 4 bases, leaving 12 bases between the germline ends. The CDR3 sequence: CASSLSGVHYEQYF. CDR3 coding DNA: TGCGCCAGCAGCTTGTCCGGGGTCCATTACGAGCAGTACTTC. Using reference TRBV5-1 and TRBJ2-7 for the parts outside the CDR3, the full variable domain is KAGVTQTPRYLIKTRGQQVTLSCSPISGHRSVSWYQQTPGQGLQFLFEYFSETQRNKGNFPGRFSGRQFSNSRSEMNVSTLELGDSALYLCASSLSGVHYEQYFGPGTRLTVT.

The CDR3 protein is CASSPMGKPAVNTEAFF. CDR3 sequence (DNA): TGTGCCAGCAGTCCGATGGGAAAACCAGCGGTGAACACTGAAGCTTTCTTT. The rearrangement uses TRBV27 and TRBJ1-1, with D unclear. Germline assignment: CDR1 MNHEY and CDR2 SMNVEV (reference sequence). This CDR3 is 17 amino acids long. The V end lost 5 bases, the J end lost 0 bases, and 19 bases lay between the germline ends.

This clonotype occurred many times. This chain uses TRBV12-3 or TRBV12-4 with TRBJ1-2; D is undetermined. Between the trimmed V and J ends, which lost 3 bases and 5 bases, there was a span of 7 bases. The CDR3 runs 12 residues. CDR3 in DNA: TGTGCCAGCAGTTTGTTTACATATGGCTACACCTTC. Protein product: CASSLFTYGYTF.

This clonotype has only a few counts. The chain is built from TRBV3-1 and TRBJ2-6; D ambiguous. The CDR3 totals 15 residues. Trimming pared 4 bases from V and 3 bases from J, leaving 10 bases between. Germline values: CDR1 LGHDT, CDR2 YNNKEL (reference sequence). CDR3 in amino acids: CASSPPAGGANVLTF. The CDR3 DNA follows: TGTGCCAGCAGCCCCCCCGCTGGTGGGGCCAACGTCCTGACTTTC.

This clonotype was seen repeatedly, ten times or more. V and J are TRBV29-1 and TRBJ2-1; the D is unclear. The CDR3 contains 14 residues. Germline values: CDR1 SQVTM, CDR2 ANQGSEA. V gave up 1 base and J gave up 3 bases, with 10 bases separating them. This CDR3 is CSVEVTQNYNEQFF. CDR3 sequence (DNA): TGCAGCGTTGAAGTGACCCAAAACTACAATGAGCAGTTCTTC.

This clonotype was found many times. The CDR3: CASSLQYQPQHF. The CDR3 DNA reads TGTGCCAGCAGTTTACAATATCAGCCCCAGCATTTT. The rearrangement uses TRBV12-3 or TRBV12-4 and TRBJ1-5; D ambiguous. This CDR3 comprises 12 residues. V lost 2 bases and J lost 5, with 4 bases in between.

This clonotype was detected only a few times. V usage is TRBV2 and J usage is TRBJ2-4, with D possibly matching TRBD1 (6 bases). The CDR3 has 16 residues. CDR1 SNHLY and CDR2 FYNNEI come from the germline V gene. V lost 6 bases and J lost 0, with 15 bases in between. CDR3 sequence: CASSLTGSIAKNIQYF. In nucleotides, the CDR3 is TGTGCCAGCAGCTTGACAGGCTCCATAGCCAAAAACATTCAGTACTTC.

There are many counts of this clonotype. This chain joins TRBV2 and TRBJ2-7; D is possibly TRBD1 (5 bases). The germline gives CDR1 SNHLY, CDR2 FYNNEI. Between the trimmed V and J ends, which lost 7 bases and 8 bases, there was a span of 15 bases. The CDR3 extends over 12 amino acids. Written as DNA, the CDR3 is TGTGCCAGCACAGACAGAGAAAAGCAGCAGTACTTC. It specifies CASTDREKQQYF.

This sequence joins TRBV2 and TRBJ2-7; TRBD1 might be the D (5 bases). The CDR3 is made up of 12 amino acids. From germline, CDR1 is SNHLY and CDR2 FYNNEI. Trimming took off 8 bases at V and 6 bases at J, with 14 bases between the two ends. In DNA, the CDR3 is TGTGCCAGCTTTACAGAGCAGGGCGAGCAGTACTTC. It translates to CASFTEQGEQYF. The full variable domain, rest sourced from reference TRBV2 and TRBJ2-7, is EPEVTQTPSHQVTQMGQEVILRCVPISNHLYFYWYRQILGQKVEFLVSFYNNEISEKSEIFDDQFSVERPDGSNFTLKIRSTKLEDSAMYFCASFTEQGEQYFGPGTRLTVT.

In its sample, this clonotype was seen a few times. This chain joins TRBV27 and TRBJ2-2, with a possible D match to TRBD1 (6 bases). V dropped 3 bases and J dropped 4 bases, with 15 bases sitting between them. The CDR3 sequence is 16 residues long. The germline V gene encodes CDR1 MNHEY and CDR2 SMNVEV (reference sequence). Written as DNA, the CDR3 is TGTGCCAGCAGTTTGAACGGGCCAGGGGCCACCGGGGAGCTGTTTTTT. It encodes CASSLNGPGATGELFF.